The 13 T cell receptor beta chains below all came from one sample that was sequenced in a study of T-cell reconstitution after alpha-beta-depleted transplantation in children. Researchers prepared the TCRbeta library using unique molecular identifiers, the study reports. MiXCR was run by TCRdb on the PCR reads, yielding one entry per CDR3 protein. The sample has 350,000 to 500,000 distinct CDR3 sequences, roughly 44% seen once; the top ten hold 25% to 30%. Sample: PBMCs, taken before TCRalphabeta/CD19-depleted stem cell transplant. Receptors were obtained from a girl aged 2-10 years with aplastic anemia, due to receive a stem cell transplant.

V is TRBV7-9 and J is TRBJ2-2; D gene uncertain. Deletions cut 1 base from V and 3 bases from J, with 6 bases between. Germline V gene data show CDR1 as SEHNR and CDR2 as FQNEAQ (reference sequence). There are 14 residues in the CDR3. CDR3: CASSLGVYTGELFF. For the CDR3, the DNA is TGTGCCAGCAGCTTAGGGGTATACACCGGGGAGCTGTTTTTT.

This sequence joins TRBV12-3 or TRBV12-4 and TRBJ1-1, with D tentatively TRBD1 (5 bases). V shed 3 bases and J shed 6 bases, with 11 bases lying between them. CDR3 length: 13 residues. CDR3 in amino acids: CASSLQGGSEAFF. As DNA, the CDR3 is TGTGCCAGCAGTTTGCAGGGAGGGTCTGAAGCTTTCTTT.

This clonotype has ten or more counts. An end of the junction does not agree with germline; a read error may underlie this. The chain links TRBV6-1 to TRBJ2-1; TRBD2 agrees at 11 bases. Germline V gene data show CDR1 as MNHNS and CDR2 as SASEGT. The CDR3 has 17 amino acids. Here the CDR3 reads CAISEARGTSGYNEQFF. The CDR3 DNA is TGTGCCATCAGTGAAGCGAGAGGGACTAGCGGATACAATGAGCAGTTCTTC.

The chain combines TRBV14 with TRBJ2-2; no reliable D call. Per the germline V gene, CDR1 is SGHDN and CDR2 is FVKESK. V shed 3 bases and J shed 4 bases, with 6 bases lying between them. The CDR3 sequence is 13 residues long. The CDR3 reads CASSHLSTGELFF. CDR3 nucleotides: TGTGCCAGCAGCCATCTGTCCACCGGGGAGCTGTTTTTT.

This rearrangement joins TRBV7-9 to TRBJ2-7; D ambiguous. This CDR3 is built from 16 residues. The germline CDR1 and CDR2 sequences are SEHNR and FQNEAQ (reference sequence). The germline V and J ends were trimmed by 0 bases and 3 bases, with 15 bases remaining between them. CDR3 sequence: CASSLAASVVRYEQYF. The CDR3 DNA reads TGTGCCAGCAGCTTAGCGGCCAGCGTCGTCCGCTACGAGCAGTACTTC.

In its sample, this clonotype was seen a few times. The chain employs TRBV10-2 and TRBJ1-1; D might be TRBD1 (6 bases). CDR3 length equals 14 residues. V was cut by 5 bases and J by 4 bases, with 14 bases left in between. CDR1 is WSHSY, CDR2 SAAADI, per germline. The CDR3 is CASSTRSGATEAFF. The CDR3 DNA reads as TGCGCCAGCAGTACGAGGTCAGGGGCCACTGAAGCTTTCTTT.

The CDR3 here is CATSRDLGSGSYEQYF. The CDR3 region has the DNA TGTGCCACCAGCAGAGATCTGGGGTCTGGTTCCTACGAGCAGTACTTC. This chain uses TRBV15 with TRBJ2-7; D not certain. Germline V CDR1 and CDR2: LNHNV, YYDKDF (reference sequence). V gave up 0 bases and J gave up 1 base, with 13 bases separating them. The CDR3 is 16 residues long.

There are many counts of this clonotype. The chain has TRBV29-1 and TRBJ2-1; 7 bases are shared with TRBD1. The CDR3 runs 17 residues. Germline loops: CDR1 SQVTM, CDR2 ANQGSEA. With 3 bases clipped from V and 0 bases from J, the junction kept 11 bases outside the gene matches. The CDR3: CSVDIQGLSISYNEQFF. Here the CDR3 DNA reads TGCAGCGTTGATATACAGGGGCTTTCGATCTCCTACAATGAGCAGTTCTTC.

There are many counts of this clonotype. This chain joins TRBV29-1 and TRBJ2-3, with 7 bases identical to TRBD1. Germline loops: CDR1 SQVTM, CDR2 ANQGSEA. V gave up 5 bases and J gave up 6 bases; unmatched junction bases: 8. This CDR3 is built from 13 residues. The CDR3 nucleotides read TGCAGCGTTTGTCAGGGGGTAGGGGATACGCAGTATTTT. Translation: CSVCQGVGDTQYF.

The chain uses TRBV7-2 and TRBJ2-3; D call uncertain. Trimming took off 3 bases at V and 0 bases at J, with 10 bases between the two ends. This CDR3 is built from 15 residues. Germline V gene lookup returns CDR1 SGHTA and CDR2 FQGNSA. Written as DNA, the CDR3 is TGTGCCAGCAGCTTCCTGGGTTCTAGCACAGATACGCAGTATTTT. It yields the protein CASSFLGSSTDTQYF.

This clonotype was counted ten times or more. The V call is TRBV5-6, the J call TRBJ2-3; D is unresolved. Germline-derived CDR1 and CDR2 are SGHDT and YYEEEE. The CDR3 consists of 14 residues. V lost 0 bases, J lost 4 bases, and 9 bases lay in between. The CDR3 DNA follows: TGTGCCAGCAGCTTGGCGGCAGCCCCAGATACGCAGTATTTT. Translated, it gives CASSLAAAPDTQYF.

This clonotype was counted ten times or more. V is TRBV25-1 and J is TRBJ2-4; D remains unclear. Trimming shortened V by 1 base and J by 0 bases, and 13 bases separated the two germline ends. The CDR3 runs to 17 residues. Germline-derived CDR1 and CDR2 are MGHDK and SYGVNS. The CDR3: CASSESKGGSAKNIQYF. The DNA for the CDR3 is TGTGCCAGCAGTGAATCGAAGGGCGGATCAGCCAAAAACATTCAGTACTTC.

The V and J genes are TRBV6-1 and TRBJ2-3; D unresolved. The CDR3 spans 13 residues. Germline CDR1 and CDR2: MNHNS and SASEGT. The V end was cut by 3 bases, the J end by 1 base, with 5 bases between. The chain's CDR3 is CASSDRGTDTQYF. The CDR3 nucleotides read TGTGCCAGCAGTGACAGAGGCACAGATACGCAGTATTTT.